Following are 19 T cell receptor beta chains from one sample sequenced in a study of shared clonotypes between healthy human individuals. This table comes from immunoSEQ multiplex PCR, and its TCRdb copy is limited to in-frame clones, with some not included. The sample contains about 490,000 clones, 75% to 85% of which appear only once. Sequences were obtained from PBMCs. The receptors come from a woman aged 40 to 55 in good health. Some clones in this sample may be carry-over from other donors' samples.

The V and J genes are TRBV5-6 and TRBJ2-1; 9 positions match TRBD2. V lost 4 bases, J lost 1 base, and 3 bases stayed unmatched. This CDR3 has 15 amino acids. CDR1 SGHDT and CDR2 YYEEEE come from the germline V gene. The CDR3 is CASSPLAGSYNEQFF. The CDR3 DNA is TGTGCCAGCAGCCCACTAGCGGGTTCCTACAATGAGCAGTTCTTC. The full variable domain, in which reference TRBV5-6 and TRBJ2-1 provide the parts outside the CDR3, is DAGVTQSPTHLIKTRGQQVTLRCSPKSGHDTVSWYQQALGQGPQFIFQYYEEEERQRGNFPDRFSGHQFPNYSSELNVNALLLGDSALYLCASSPLAGSYNEQFFGPGTRLTVL.

This rearrangement joins TRBV5-1 to TRBJ2-3, with 11 bases lining up with TRBD2. Germline V gene sequence: CDR1 SGHRS, CDR2 YFSETQ. V gave up 3 bases and J gave up 0 bases; unmatched junction bases: 3. The CDR3 is 16 amino acids. DNA of the CDR3: TGCGCCAGCAGCTCGGGACTAGCGGCTAGCACAGATACGCAGTATTTT. It encodes CASSSGLAASTDTQYF.

Note on this clone: A much larger clone differs by one base, so this may be a read error. The chain links TRBV30 to TRBJ1-5, with D possibly being TRBD1 (6 bases). The CDR3 contains 13 residues. CDR1 is GTSNPN and CDR2 is SVGIG in the germline V gene (reference sequence). The CDR3, as DNA: TGTGCCTGGAGCAGGGGCGCGGGGCAGCCCCGGCATTTT. It yields the protein CAWSRGAGQPRHF.

The gene calls are TRBV15 and TRBJ2-1; 15 bases match TRBD2. The length of the CDR3 is 22 residues. V trimming: 4 bases; J trimming: 0 bases; junction bases outside the gene matches: 16. Germline V CDR1 and CDR2: LNHNV, YYDKDF (reference sequence). The DNA of the CDR3 is TGTGCCACCAGCAAACCGGGACTAGCGGGAGGCAGGTGGGAGAGCTCCTACAATGAGCAGTTCTTC. As protein: CATSKPGLAGGRWESSYNEQFF.

The V call is TRBV15, the J call TRBJ2-7; 7 bases are shared with TRBD1. Per germline, CDR1 LNHNV and CDR2 YYDKDF (reference sequence). Trimming at V came to 0 bases and at J to 7 bases, leaving 9 bases not matched to a gene. The CDR3 totals 15 residues. The DNA of the CDR3 is TGTGCCACCAGCAGAGATGGCCAGGGGGTCGGGGAGCAGTACTTC. It is translated as CATSRDGQGVGEQYF.

V and J are TRBV28 and TRBJ1-1; D is ambiguous. V shed 9 bases and J shed 5 bases, with 13 bases lying between them. The germline gives CDR1 MDHEN, CDR2 SYDVKM. This CDR3 is built from 12 residues. The CDR3 sequence: CASWERETEAFF. In DNA, the CDR3 is TGTGCCAGTTGGGAGAGGGAAACTGAAGCTTTCTTT.

This chain links TRBV5-5 with TRBJ2-1; D ambiguous. Between the trimmed V and J ends, which lost 4 bases and 0 bases, there was a span of 8 bases. Germline V lookup: CDR1 SGHKS, CDR2 YYEKEE (reference sequence). CDR3 length: 14 amino acids. This CDR3 reads CASSPEYSYNEQFF. CDR3 sequence (DNA): TGTGCCAGCAGCCCCGAGTACTCCTACAATGAGCAGTTCTTC.

This clone was seen more than once but under ten times. The chain links TRBV7-9 to TRBJ2-7, with D hard to call. The V and J ends lost 0 bases and 7 bases respectively, with 13 bases between them. This CDR3 spans 14 amino acids. Looked up from germline, CDR1 is SEHNR and CDR2 is FQNEAQ (reference sequence). The CDR3, as DNA: TGTGCCAGCAGCTTAGCAGGCACTCTCGAAGAGCAGTACTTC. This gives the protein CASSLAGTLEEQYF.

The chain uses TRBV2 and TRBJ2-5; D remains unclear. The CDR3 has 13 residues. Trimming stripped 3 bases from V and 1 base from J, with 6 bases between. Germline V gives CDR1 SNHLY, CDR2 FYNNEI. The CDR3 DNA sequence: TGTGCCAGCAGTGAGCAGGCCCAAGAGACCCAGTACTTC. Protein sequence: CASSEQAQETQYF.

J is TRBJ2-2 and V is TRBV11-3, with D tentatively TRBD2 (6 bases). V lost 1 base and J 3 bases, leaving 9 bases between the germline ends. The CDR3 contains 15 residues. Per the germline V gene, CDR1 is SGHNT and CDR2 is YENEEA. The CDR3 protein is CASSLGGEHTGELFF. CDR3 DNA: TGTGCCAGCAGCTTAGGGGGGGAGCACACCGGGGAGCTGTTTTTT.

V gene TRBV7-8 combines with J gene TRBJ1-1; no clear D. Trimming took off 1 base at V and 8 bases at J, with 11 bases between the two ends. This CDR3 spans 13 amino acids. Germline CDR1 SGHVS, CDR2 FQNEAQ. CDR3 sequence reads: CASSLGPQAEAFF. CDR3 bases: TGTGCCAGCAGCTTAGGTCCACAAGCCGAAGCTTTCTTT. Full variable domain (rest looked up from reference TRBV7-8 and TRBJ1-1): GAGVSQSPRYKVAKRGQDVALRCDPISGHVSLFWYQQALGQGPEFLTYFQNEAQLDKSGLPSDRFFAERPEGSVSTLKIQRTQQEDSAVYLCASSLGPQAEAFFGQGTRLTVV.

Concerning this clone: A much larger clone sits a single nucleotide away, making a read error possible. The chain couples TRBV30 to TRBJ1-1; TRBD1 agrees at 8 bases. V trimming: 0 bases; J trimming: 13 bases; junction bases outside the gene matches: 7. CDR1 and CDR2 from the germline V gene are GTSNPN and SVGIG (reference sequence). The CDR3 sequence is 12 residues long. The CDR3 loop reads CAWSVRQGAGFF. CDR3 nucleotide sequence: TGTGCCTGGAGTGTACGGCAGGGGGCCGGTTTCTTT.

This clone was seen a handful of times. It is likely a read error: a sequence one base away is far more abundant. The chain has TRBV9 and TRBJ2-3; D unclear. The CDR3 sequence is 14 residues long. The V gene's germline CDR1 is SGDLS and CDR2 YYNGEE. CDR3 protein: CTSSPALLTDTQYF. The DNA for the CDR3 is TGTACCAGCAGCCCCGCCCTCCTAACAGATACGCAGTATTTT. Filled out from reference TRBV9 and TRBJ2-3, the complete variable domain reads DSGVTQTPKHLITATGQRVTLRCSPRSGDLSVYWYQQSLDQGLQFLIQYYNGEERAKGNILERFSAQQFPDLHSELNLSSLELGDSALYFCTSSPALLTDTQYFGPGTRLTVL.

The gene calls are TRBV19 and TRBJ1-5; D gene uncertain. V was clipped by 3 bases and J by 0 bases, with 6 bases between them. The CDR3 consists of 14 residues. Germline V gene lookup returns CDR1 LNHDA and CDR2 SQIVND (reference sequence). In DNA form, the CDR3 reads TGTGCCAGTAGTATGGGTCATAGCAATCAGCCCCAGCATTTT. This gives the protein CASSMGHSNQPQHF.

The V and J genes are TRBV5-1 and TRBJ2-7; the match to TRBD2 covers 7 bases. V trimming: 2 bases; J trimming: 7 bases; junction bases outside the gene matches: 6. The CDR3 extends over 13 amino acids. The germline CDR1 and CDR2 sequences are SGHRS and YFSETQ. This chain's CDR3 is CASSFTGAGEQYF. CDR3 in DNA: TGCGCCAGCAGCTTCACGGGAGCGGGGGAGCAGTACTTC.

V gene TRBV9 combines with J gene TRBJ2-1; 14 bases are a match to TRBD2. The V and J ends lost 3 bases and 6 bases, in that order; junction bases with no gene match: 5. The CDR3 sequence is 16 residues long. From germline, CDR1 is SGDLS and CDR2 YYNGEE. CDR3 bases: TGTGCCAGCAGCGGACCGACTAGCGGGGGGGCCAATGAGCAGTTCTTC. It codes for CASSGPTSGGANEQFF.

There are a few counts of this clone. Written as DNA, the CDR3 is TGTGCCAGCAGTTGGACAGCTAATCAGCCCCAGCATTTT. It codes for CASSWTANQPQHF. The rearrangement uses TRBV6-6 and TRBJ1-5, with TRBD1 as a possible D gene (6 bases). The CDR3 totals 13 residues. V lost 4 bases, J lost 4 bases, and 8 bases lay in between. Germline V gives CDR1 MNHNY, CDR2 SVGAGI (reference sequence).

This clone came up once. The chain recombines TRBV28 with TRBJ2-4; a weak D match, TRBD2 (7 bases). Germline-derived CDR1 and CDR2 are MDHEN and SYDVKM. V was pared by 10 bases and J by 8 bases, with 18 bases between. The CDR3 extends over 13 amino acids. This CDR3 reads CANQGGGWDIQYF. The CDR3 coding sequence is TGTGCCAACCAAGGGGGGGGCTGGGACATTCAGTACTTC.

The chain has TRBV28 and TRBJ1-5; 7 positions agree with TRBD1. The J segment lost 0 bases and the V segment lost 6 bases, leaving 5 bases of the junction unmatched. CDR3 length equals 15 residues. Germline values: CDR1 MDHEN, CDR2 SYDVKM. The CDR3 nucleotides are TGTGCCAGCAGCCCCAGGGGGATTAGCAATCAGCCCCAGCATTTT. Its translation is CASSPRGISNQPQHF.